One T cell receptor beta chain is described in this entry. The target of this receptor is not known. There are no base qualities to consult, and no much larger clone falls within one base. The immunoSEQ Assay, a bias-controlled multiplex PCR, was used to amplify TCRbeta CDR3 regions from genomic DNA. Per the source publication's procedure: The number of nucleated cells in each sample was estimated by amplification of reference gene primers within the assay. Sequence reads were collapsed and filtered to measure the absolute abundance of every unique TCRbeta CDR3 rearrangement. For each sample, productive Simpson clonality was calculated by taking the square root of Simpson's diversity index across productive rearrangements. TCRdb re-hosts the immuneACCESS table, in-frame sequences only. Its copies lack some clones; in the studies checked, an unresolved V gene accounts for under half of them, and the cause for the rest is not known. That table gives V, J and clone size, and the DNA gave D and trimming. Here the sample has some 90,000 clones; approximately 80% occur a single time. The top ten constitute 10% of the sample.

This specimen comes from a study of blood T cell repertoires in COVID-19 (dated by TCRdb to the early 2020s). Context from the whole study: Collaborator samples came from the United States, Italy and Spain and covered acute and convalescent phases of COVID-19. Samples were obtained from the ongoing ImmuneRACE study (first 160 participants) and from some 1,300 subjects provided by 6 global collaborators. Deeply sampled blood TCRbeta repertoires from subjects exposed to, actively infected with, or recovered from COVID-19 were included in the dataset. Where available, HLA class I and class II types were taken from metadata supplied by the sample provider and were not determined by assay-based typing. The material from the prospective study consisted of cDNA or gDNA derived from T cells, B-cell-depleted T cells, or PBMCs. Nearly every sample came with metadata listing a de-identified subject ID, COVID-19 status, age in years and sex. A freely available public database, intended as a resource for researchers studying the immune response to SARS-CoV-2, is where the repertoires were released. Summary of the overall study and its limitations: Clinical and demographic metadata were provided uncurated, with the amount varying by source and participant.

The collaborating institutions used their own protocols to collect whole blood in K2EDTA tubes. For TCRbeta analysis, collaborator samples were shipped as frozen whole blood, as isolated PBMCs, or as DNA extracted from either sample type. Sequencing was done on a sample of peripheral blood. The TCR was taken from a woman aged 70-85 years with acute or convalescent COVID-19.

The CDR3 sequence is CSVEVAGGWETQYF. Read as DNA, the sequence is TGCAGCGTTGAAGTAGCGGGAGGCTGGGAGACCCAGTACTTC. The chain is assembled from TRBV29-1 and TRBJ2-5, and TRBD2 aligns with 10 junction nucleotides. The CDR3, cysteine through phenylalanine, is 14 amino acids long. CDR3 DNA is the only sequence kept; it has 42 bases, read in frame from the first base. V is trimmed back by 1 base and J by 5 bases, and the junction contains 4 bases that no gene match accounts for. Reading the germline V gene gives CDR1 SQVTM and CDR2 ANQGSEA.